Listed below are T cell receptor beta chains from one sample, sequenced in a study of T cell responses to AZD1222 COVID-19 vaccine. Profiling relied on immunoSEQ multiplex PCR, and the TCRdb table lists in-frame clones only, not all of them. The table includes some 64,000 clones, roughly 84% detected once. The sample was peripheral blood, taken on day 0 of AZD1222 vaccination. Receptors originate from an adult in good health. Both conserved end residues are part of each CDR3. The order of the fields is V gene, J gene, D gene, clone size, CDR3 protein, CDR3 DNA. A D gene is named only where the DNA matches it firmly. Expanded clones get a size class; other rows say once, few or many, or leave the size out.

TRBV5-1	TRBJ2-7	.	.	CASSFPDRGLDEQYF	TGCGCCAGCAGCTTTCCGGACAGGGGACTAGACGAGCAGTACTTC
TRBV10-3	TRBJ1-2	.	.	CAPRGGGYTF	TGTGCCCCCCGTGGGGGGGGCTACACCTTC
TRBV5-1	TRBJ2-2	.	few	CASSPDGAGELFF	TGCGCCAGCAGCCCGGACGGGGCCGGGGAGCTGTTTTTT
TRBV3-1/TRBV3-2	TRBJ2-1	.	.	CASSSTCYLDDNEQFF	TGTGCCAGCAGCTCCACTTGTTATCTAGACGACAATGAGCAGTTCTTC
TRBV15	TRBJ2-2	.	.	CATSRDRQNTGELFF	TGTGCCACCAGCAGAGATAGGCAGAACACCGGGGAGCTGTTTTTT
TRBV11-1	TRBJ2-5	TRBD1	.	CASSLGRTGDQETQYF	TGTGCCAGCAGCTTAGGCCGGACAGGGGACCAAGAGACCCAGTACTTC
TRBV24-1	TRBJ2-5	TRBD1	.	CATSDTGQVQETQYF	TGTGCCACCAGTGACACCGGACAGGTTCAAGAGACCCAGTACTTC
TRBV4-3	TRBJ2-2	.	.	CASSLGWNTGELFF	TGCGCCAGCAGCCTGGGCTGGAACACCGGGGAGCTGTTTTTT
TRBV28	TRBJ1-2	.	.	CASLGSEARVGYTF	TGTGCCAGCCTAGGTTCCGAGGCCCGGGTGGGCTACACCTTC
TRBV15	TRBJ1-4	.	.	CATSRDLGRGEKLFF	TGTGCCACCAGCAGAGATCTAGGGAGGGGTGAAAAACTGTTTTTT
TRBV7-8	TRBJ2-2	.	.	CASKRNSNTGELFF	TGTGCCAGCAAGAGGAACAGCAACACCGGGGAGCTGTTTTTT
TRBV7-9	TRBJ1-3	.	once	CATSLGGASGNTIYF	TGTGCCACCTCACTCGGGGGGGCCTCTGGAAACACCATATATTTT
TRBV29-1	TRBJ1-2	TRBD1	few	CSVPGTGGLGYTF	TGCAGCGTTCCCGGGACAGGGGGCCTTGGCTACACCTTC
TRBV28	TRBJ2-7	.	many	CASSLTGYEQYF	TGTGCCAGCAGCCTTACAGGGTACGAGCAGTACTTC
TRBV19	TRBJ1-1	.	.	CASIKHGSMNTEAFF	TGTGCCAGTATTAAACACGGCAGTATGAACACTGAAGCTTTCTTT
TRBV9	TRBJ2-5	.	.	CASSVAPGPRETQYF	TGTGCCAGCAGCGTAGCTCCGGGACCCCGGGAGACCCAGTACTTC
TRBV18	TRBJ2-7	.	.	CASSPPGSYEQYF	TGTGCCAGCTCACCCCCAGGGTCCTACGAGCAGTACTTC
TRBV5-6	TRBJ1-6	TRBD1	.	CASSPTGTGERRSPLHF	TGTGCCAGCAGCCCGACCGGGACAGGGGAAAGGAGGTCACCCCTCCACTTT
TRBV15	TRBJ1-4	.	.	CATSRDRGTEEKLFF	TGTGCCACCAGCAGAGACAGGGGAACTGAGGAAAAACTGTTTTTT
TRBV7-2	TRBJ2-1	.	.	CASRDYNEQFF	TGTGCCAGCCGGGACTACAATGAGCAGTTCTTC
TRBV28	TRBJ1-1	.	few	CASSLGAFEAFF	TGTGCCAGCAGTTTAGGGGCTTTTGAAGCTTTCTTT
TRBV4-3	TRBJ1-5	.	.	CASSQDRIQGGQPQHF	TGCGCCAGCAGCCAAGATAGGATTCAGGGTGGCCAGCCCCAGCATTTT
TRBV7-8	TRBJ1-1	.	.	CASGPRANTEAFF	TGTGCCAGCGGCCCTAGGGCGAACACTGAAGCTTTCTTT
TRBV5-6	TRBJ1-5	TRBD1	.	CASSLQGQYSNQPQHF	TGTGCCAGCAGCCTTCAGGGACAGTATAGCAATCAGCCCCAGCATTTT
TRBV7-8	TRBJ1-1	.	.	CASSLGVQMNTEAFF	TGTGCCAGCAGCTTAGGGGTCCAAATGAACACTGAAGCTTTCTTT
TRBV18	TRBJ1-6	TRBD1	once	CASSPSGDRESSPLHF	TGTGCCAGCTCACCGTCGGGGGACAGGGAGAGTTCACCCCTCCACTTT
TRBV3-1/TRBV3-2	TRBJ2-3	.	.	CASSQGTTTDTQYF	TGTGCCAGCAGCCAAGGCACTACCACAGATACGCAGTATTTT
TRBV19	TRBJ1-2	.	.	CASGEGGYTF	TGTGCCAGTGGCGAGGGTGGCTACACCTTC
TRBV3-1/TRBV3-2	TRBJ1-3	.	.	CASSQDFVPRSGNTIYF	TGTGCCAGCAGCCAAGATTTCGTGCCACGCTCTGGAAACACCATATATTTT
TRBV2	TRBJ2-5	.	.	CASSVQQETQYF	TGTGCCAGCAGTGTACAGCAAGAGACCCAGTACTTC
TRBV4-2	TRBJ2-3	.	few	CASSQGPGTSTDTQYF	TGTGCCAGCAGCCAAGGTCCAGGCACTAGCACAGATACGCAGTATTTT
TRBV6-2/TRBV6-3	TRBJ1-1	.	few	CASGRTLNTEAFF	TGTGCCAGCGGCCGGACTCTGAACACTGAAGCTTTCTTT
TRBV2	TRBJ2-5	.	.	CASTGTGETQYF	TGTGCCAGCACCGGGACGGGGGAGACCCAGTACTTC
TRBV6-5	TRBJ1-2	.	.	CASSSYRGFYTF	TGTGCCAGCAGCTCTTATCGGGGATTCTACACCTTC
TRBV11-2	TRBJ1-2	.	.	CASSLAPPGTLGPYGYTF	TGTGCCAGCAGCTTAGCCCCCCCCGGGACACTAGGTCCCTATGGCTACACCTTC
TRBV29-1	TRBJ2-3	.	.	CSVVKDTPVNTQYF	TGCAGCGTTGTAAAGGACACCCCCGTCAATACGCAGTATTTT
TRBV1	TRBJ2-1	.	.	CTSSQKRGGRANEQFF	TGCACCAGCAGCCAAAAGCGGGGGGGCAGGGCCAATGAGCAGTTCTTC
TRBV6-5	TRBJ1-1	TRBD1	.	CASSWDRGNTEAFF	TGTGCCAGCAGTTGGGACAGGGGCAACACTGAAGCTTTCTTT
TRBV12-5	TRBJ2-6	.	.	CATRPDGANVLTF	TGTGCTACCCGCCCGGATGGGGCCAACGTCCTGACTTTC
TRBV13	TRBJ2-1	.	.	CASSTDRESAVEANEQFF	TGTGCCAGCAGCACAGACCGGGAGTCAGCCGTAGAGGCCAATGAGCAGTTCTTC
TRBV4-1	TRBJ2-2	TRBD1	.	CASSTTTGKPDTGELFF	TGCGCCAGCAGCACCACGACAGGGAAGCCCGACACCGGGGAGCTGTTTTTT
TRBV28	TRBJ1-1	.	.	CASRLSSSGDTEAFF	TGTGCCAGCAGACTATCCTCCTCGGGGGACACTGAAGCTTTCTTT
TRBV7-9	TRBJ1-3	.	once	CASSLGNSGNTIYF	TGTGCCAGCAGCCTAGGGAACTCTGGAAACACCATATATTTT
TRBV5-4	TRBJ2-1	TRBD1	.	CASSYDRGAYNEQFF	TGTGCCAGCAGCTATGACAGGGGCGCCTACAATGAGCAGTTCTTC
TRBV28	TRBJ1-2	.	.	CASSFPAGEGPNYGYTF	TGTGCCAGCAGTTTCCCCGCCGGGGAGGGTCCCAACTATGGCTACACCTTC
TRBV5-1	TRBJ2-3	.	.	CASSLDAGPDTQYF	TGCGCCAGCAGCTTGGATGCTGGCCCCGATACGCAGTATTTT
TRBV18	TRBJ1-1	TRBD1	.	CASSTTIGTGGTEAFF	TGTGCCAGCTCAACCACCATCGGGACAGGGGGCACTGAAGCTTTCTTT
TRBV6-2/TRBV6-3	TRBJ1-2	.	few	CASSYGQSYGYTF	TGTGCCAGCAGTTACGGACAGTCGTATGGCTACACCTTC
TRBV7-2	TRBJ1-5	.	.	CASSLVSGGNQPQHF	TGTGCCAGCAGCTTAGTCTCCGGGGGCAATCAGCCCCAGCATTTT